Following are 23 T cell receptor beta chains from one sample sequenced in a study of blood T cell repertoires in COVID-19. The table came from immunoSEQ multiplex PCR; TCRdb's copy has only in-frame clones and leaves some out. Of 70,000 to 90,000 clones listed, around nine tenths are singletons. The sequencing sample was made of peripheral blood. The receptors were sampled from a man older than 75 with active or convalescent COVID-19.

The CDR3 spells CASSPGTVNQPQHF. CDR3 sequence (DNA): TGTGCCAGCTCACCCGGGACAGTCAATCAGCCCCAGCATTTT. This chain links TRBV18 with TRBJ1-5, with TRBD1 matching over 7 bases. J was trimmed by 3 bases and V by 3 bases; bases with no gene match: 2. CDR1 is KGHSH, CDR2 LQKENI, per germline. This CDR3 is 14 amino acids long.

This sequence joins TRBV11-3 and TRBJ2-7; TRBD2 agrees at 8 bases. This CDR3 spans 17 amino acids. V lost 3 bases and J lost 3; bases outside the gene matches: 13. CDR1 is SGHNT, CDR2 YENEEA, per germline. CDR3 bases: TGTGCCAGCAGCTTGTATAAGAGGAGGACTAGCAGCTACGAGCAGTACGTC. Its protein is CASSLYKRRTSSYEQYV.

The CDR3 loop reads CASRQLGQTNEKLFF. The DNA for the CDR3 is TGCGCCAGCAGACAGCTGGGACAGACCAATGAAAAACTGTTTTTT. This chain links TRBV5-1 with TRBJ1-4, with 7 bases lining up with TRBD1. Germline assignment: CDR1 SGHRS and CDR2 YFSETQ. The CDR3 runs to 15 residues. V trimming: 5 bases; J trimming: 5 bases; junction bases outside the gene matches: 9.

This chain joins TRBV3-1 (or the pseudogene TRBV3-2) and TRBJ2-5; 8 bases are a match to TRBD2. The V gene's germline CDR1 is LGHDT and CDR2 YNNKEL (reference sequence). J was trimmed by 3 bases and V by 4 bases; bases with no gene match: 7. The length of the CDR3 is 15 residues. For the CDR3, the DNA is TGTGCCAGCAGCCCCTTAGCGGGGATAAAAGAGACCCAGTACTTC. Its translation is CASSPLAGIKETQYF.

This rearrangement joins TRBV5-1 to TRBJ2-7; D remains unclear. The V gene lost 0 bases and the J gene lost 5 bases, with 12 bases spanning the gap. Germline loops: CDR1 SGHRS, CDR2 YFSETQ. This CDR3 has 14 residues. The chain's CDR3 is CASSLAPDYHEQYV. The DNA of the CDR3 is TGCGCCAGCAGCTTGGCCCCAGATTACCACGAGCAGTACGTC.

The rearrangement uses TRBV7-2 and TRBJ2-7, with D possibly TRBD2 on 6 matching bases. From germline, CDR1 is SGHTA and CDR2 FQGNSA. The CDR3 is 17 amino acids. Trimming pared 5 bases from V and 6 bases from J, leaving 26 bases between. CDR3 protein: CASSPHTGRTTSSEQYV. The CDR3 nucleotides are TGTGCCAGCAGCCCACACACAGGACGGACTACTTCTTCCGAGCAGTACGTC.

The chain recombines TRBV19 with TRBJ2-1; 9 positions agree with TRBD1. In germline, CDR1 is LNHDA, CDR2 SQIVND (reference sequence). With 5 bases clipped from V and 7 bases from J, the junction kept 6 bases outside the gene matches. This CDR3 has 14 residues. The CDR3 protein is CASSLRTGVNEQFF. The CDR3 DNA is TGTGCCAGTAGTCTTCGGACAGGGGTGAATGAGCAGTTCTTC. The full variable domain, with the rest looked up from reference TRBV19 and TRBJ2-1, is DGGITQSPKYLFRKEGQNVTLSCEQNLNHDAMYWYRQDPGQGLRLIYYSQIVNDFQKGDIAEGYSVSREKKESFPLTVTSAQKNPTAFYLCASSLRTGVNEQFFGPGTRLTVL.

This rearrangement joins TRBV3-1 (or the pseudogene TRBV3-2) to TRBJ2-3, with TRBD2 identical over 8 bases. V was pared by 0 bases and J by 3 bases, with 5 bases of the junction left unmatched. From germline, CDR1 is LGHDT and CDR2 YNNKEL (reference sequence). CDR3 length: 16 amino acids. The CDR3 DNA reads TGTGCCAGCAGCCAAGAGGCCGGGGGGGCAACAGATACGCAGTATTTT. It translates to CASSQEAGGATDTQYF.

This chain joins TRBV24-1 and TRBJ1-1; TRBD1 is a possible D gene (5 bases). CDR3 length equals 15 residues. CDR1 is KGHDR and CDR2 is SFDVKD in the germline V gene. Deletions cut 5 bases from V and 2 bases from J, with 14 bases between. The CDR3 loop reads CATSAGGLRNTEAFF. For the CDR3, the DNA is TGTGCCACCAGTGCCGGGGGGTTACGAAACACTGAAGCTTTCTTT.

This sequence joins TRBV30 and TRBJ1-2; 10 bases map to TRBD1. This CDR3 has 15 amino acids. Losses at the gene ends were 3 bases for V and 6 bases for J; bases not matched to a gene: 10. The germline gives CDR1 GTSNPN, CDR2 SVGIG (reference sequence). CDR3 loop: CAWSKGQGVRDGYTF. CDR3 nucleotides: TGTGCCTGGAGCAAAGGACAGGGGGTTCGTGATGGCTACACCTTC.

This CDR3 reads CASVDTRKNTGELFF. CDR3 sequence (DNA): TGCGCCAGCGTCGACACCAGGAAGAACACCGGGGAGCTGTTTTTT. This chain links TRBV5-1 with TRBJ2-2; D unclear. The V end lost 7 bases, the J end lost 1 base, and 14 bases lay between the germline ends. There are 15 residues in the CDR3. The germline gives CDR1 SGHRS, CDR2 YFSETQ. Filled out from reference TRBV5-1 and TRBJ2-2, the complete variable domain reads KAGVTQTPRYLIKTRGQQVTLSCSPISGHRSVSWYQQTPGQGLQFLFEYFSETQRNKGNFPGRFSGRQFSNSRSEMNVSTLELGDSALYLCASVDTRKNTGELFFGEGSRLTVL.

The chain joins TRBV19 to TRBJ2-1; TRBD2 matches 8 bases. The CDR3 loop spans 14 amino acids. CDR1 is LNHDA, CDR2 SQIVND, per germline (reference sequence). V was clipped by 4 bases and J by 12 bases; unmatched bases: 11. CDR3 DNA: TGTGCCAGTAGTACAAGCAGCGGGAGCTATGGGCAGTTCTTC. This encodes CASSTSSGSYGQFF.

The V call is TRBV19, the J call TRBJ1-6; 10 nucleotides match TRBD1. The trim removed 1 base at V and 8 bases at J, leaving 5 bases unmatched. The CDR3 spans 16 residues. The germline V gene has CDR1 LNHDA and CDR2 SQIVND (reference sequence). CDR3 in amino acids: CASSIAHGTGDSPLHF. For the CDR3, the DNA is TGTGCCAGTAGTATAGCCCACGGGACAGGGGATTCACCCCTCCACTTT.

The rearrangement links TRBV20-1 to TRBJ1-1; maybe TRBD1 (5 bases). The germline CDR1 and CDR2 sequences are DFQATT and SNEGSKA (reference sequence). The CDR3 length is 13 residues. V was pared by 3 bases and J by 1 base, with 9 bases between. CDR3 protein: CSASPRANTEAFF. CDR3 DNA: TGCAGTGCTAGTCCCAGGGCGAACACTGAAGCTTTCTTT.

The J gene is TRBJ2-1, the V gene TRBV14, with 10 bases identical to TRBD2. Germline CDR1 and CDR2: SGHDN and FVKESK. V trimming: 3 bases; J trimming: 5 bases; junction bases outside the gene matches: 13. CDR3 length: 18 amino acids. In DNA, the CDR3 is TGTGCCAGCAGCCACAGTCACCCGGGACTAGCGCGAAACAATGAGCAGTTCTTC. Translating gives CASSHSHPGLARNNEQFF. The complete variable domain, with remaining parts taken from reference TRBV14 and TRBJ2-1, reads EAGVTQFPSHSVIEKGQTVTLRCDPISGHDNLYWYRRVMGKEIKFLLHFVKESKQDESGMPNNRFLAERTGGTYSTLKVQPAELEDSGVYFCASSHSHPGLARNNEQFFGPGTRLTVL.

The rearrangement uses TRBV9 and TRBJ2-1; 10 nucleotides match TRBD2. CDR1 is SGDLS, CDR2 YYNGEE, per germline. V was pared by 3 bases and J by 5 bases, with 2 bases of the junction left unmatched. The length of the CDR3 is 14 residues. The chain's CDR3 is CASSEGLANNEQFF. CDR3 DNA sequence: TGTGCCAGCAGCGAGGGACTAGCGAACAATGAGCAGTTCTTC.

The chain employs TRBV5-5 and TRBJ2-1; 10 bases match TRBD1. Per germline, CDR1 SGHKS and CDR2 YYEKEE (reference sequence). The length of the CDR3 is 17 residues. J lost 2 bases, V lost 0 bases, and 5 bases had no gene match. Here the CDR3 DNA reads TGTGCCAGCAGCTTGGCCTTGGGGACAGGGGCCTACAATGAGCAGTTCTTC. Its protein is CASSLALGTGAYNEQFF.

The chain combines TRBV12-3 or TRBV12-4 with TRBJ1-1; weak D call: TRBD1 (6 bases). The CDR3 is 13 residues long. Deletions cut 6 bases from V and 1 base from J, with 9 bases between. The CDR3 region has the DNA TGTGCCAGCAGCGCGGACAGGAACACTGAAGCTTTCTTT. Translation gives CASSADRNTEAFF.

V usage is TRBV18 and J usage is TRBJ1-2; no definite D call. This CDR3 region has 14 residues. V was pared by 0 bases and J by 3 bases, with 8 bases between. Germline assignment: CDR1 KGHSH and CDR2 LQKENI. CDR3 sequence: CASSPPSVDYGYTF. The CDR3 bases are TGTGCCAGCTCACCACCATCAGTGGACTATGGCTACACCTTC.

V usage is TRBV11-2 and J usage is TRBJ1-1; D is unresolved. Trimming shortened V by 0 bases and J by 1 base, and 3 bases separated the two germline ends. This CDR3 contains 13 residues. Germline CDR1 SGHAT, CDR2 FQNNGV. The CDR3 sequence is CASSLERNTEAFF. DNA for the CDR3: TGTGCCAGCAGCTTAGAGAGGAACACTGAAGCTTTCTTT.

The CDR3 protein is CASSGDRAISYNEQFF. The CDR3 DNA reads as TGTGCCAGCAGTGGTGACAGGGCAATATCCTACAATGAGCAGTTCTTC. The chain links TRBV6-2 or TRBV6-3 to TRBJ2-1; TRBD1 matches at 7 bases. Germline assignment: CDR1 MNHEY and CDR2 SVGEGT. Unmatched junction bases numbered 8, after V lost 5 bases and J lost 1 base. The CDR3 consists of 16 residues.

J is TRBJ2-1 and V is TRBV6-1; 8 positions match TRBD2. From germline, CDR1 is MNHNS and CDR2 SASEGT. V gave up 3 bases and J gave up 7 bases; unmatched junction bases: 11. This CDR3 spans 16 amino acids. DNA for the CDR3: TGTGCCAGCAGTGATAGAGGACTAGCTGGAGGGAATGAGCAGTTCTTC. Its protein is CASSDRGLAGGNEQFF.

V is TRBV5-4 and J is TRBJ2-2; D not certain. This CDR3 is 13 amino acids long. Germline V gene lookup returns CDR1 SGHNT and CDR2 YYREEE (reference sequence). Between the trimmed V and J ends, which lost 6 bases and 4 bases, there was a span of 10 bases. In nucleotides, the CDR3 is TGTGCCAGCACCCTCCCGAGCACCGGGGAGCTGTTTTTT. Amino acid sequence: CASTLPSTGELFF.